This T cell receptor beta chain comes out of a study of T cell responses to AZD1222 COVID-19 vaccine. Of note for this clone: Its antigen is unidentified.

Assay used: immunoSEQ multiplex PCR; TCRdb lists only in-frame clones, some missing. The repertoire has around 140,000 clones, approximately 93% of them found once; the top ten carry around 12%. Study-level findings and limits: Increases in Spike-specific TCR breadth and depth were seen after two AZD1222 doses. Only 6 or 7 people who got AZD1222 tested seropositive at baseline. Repertoire sampling was restricted to post-peak T cell response timepoints. White British donors predominated, females outnumbered males, and clonal diversity was possibly underestimated.

Germline values: CDR1 SEHNR, CDR2 FQNEAQ (reference sequence). The V segment lost 4 bases and the J segment 4 bases; nucleotides outside the gene matches: 3. The CDR3 contains 13 residues. The TCR was taken from an adult who had recovered from COVID-19. The source material was peripheral blood, sampled after recovery from COVID-19. The chain combines TRBV7-9 with TRBJ1-1, with 7 bases aligning to TRBD1. CDR3 sequence: CASSSTGVTEAFF. The CDR3 bases are TGTGCCAGCAGCTCCACAGGGGTCACTGAAGCTTTCTTT.